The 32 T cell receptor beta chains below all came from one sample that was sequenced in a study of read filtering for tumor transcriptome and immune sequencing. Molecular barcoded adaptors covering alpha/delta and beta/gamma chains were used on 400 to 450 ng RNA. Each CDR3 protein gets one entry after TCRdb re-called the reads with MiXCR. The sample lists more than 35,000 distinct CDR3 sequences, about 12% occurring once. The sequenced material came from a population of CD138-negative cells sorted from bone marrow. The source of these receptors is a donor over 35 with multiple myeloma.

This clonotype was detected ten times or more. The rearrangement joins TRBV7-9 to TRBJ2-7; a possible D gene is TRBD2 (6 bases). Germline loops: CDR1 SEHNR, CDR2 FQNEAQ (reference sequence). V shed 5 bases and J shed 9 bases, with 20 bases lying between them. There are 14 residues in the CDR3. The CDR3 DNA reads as TGTGCCAGCAGCCAAGGCTCTCGCGGGGCTTGGCAGTACTTC. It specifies CASSQGSRGAWQYF.

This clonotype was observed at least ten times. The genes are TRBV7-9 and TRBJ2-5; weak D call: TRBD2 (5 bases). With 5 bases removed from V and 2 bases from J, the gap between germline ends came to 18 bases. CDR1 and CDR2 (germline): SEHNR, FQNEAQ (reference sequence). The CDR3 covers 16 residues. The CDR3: CASSPPGVLGQETQYF. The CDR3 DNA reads TGTGCCAGCAGCCCCCCCGGGGTGTTGGGGCAAGAGACCCAGTACTTC.

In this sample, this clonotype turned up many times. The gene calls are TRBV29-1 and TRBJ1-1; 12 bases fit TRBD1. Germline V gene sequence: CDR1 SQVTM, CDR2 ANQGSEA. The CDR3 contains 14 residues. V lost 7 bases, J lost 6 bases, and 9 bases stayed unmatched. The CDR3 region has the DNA TGCAGCGGGGGGGACAGGGGGCGATTTGCTGAAGCTTTCTTT. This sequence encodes CSGGDRGRFAEAFF.

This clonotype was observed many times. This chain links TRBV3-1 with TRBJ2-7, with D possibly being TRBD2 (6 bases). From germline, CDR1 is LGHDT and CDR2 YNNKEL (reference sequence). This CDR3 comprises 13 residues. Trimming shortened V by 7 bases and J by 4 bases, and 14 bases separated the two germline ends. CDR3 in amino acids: CASKGTGIYEQYF. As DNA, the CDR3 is TGTGCCAGCAAGGGGACTGGGATATACGAGCAGTACTTC.

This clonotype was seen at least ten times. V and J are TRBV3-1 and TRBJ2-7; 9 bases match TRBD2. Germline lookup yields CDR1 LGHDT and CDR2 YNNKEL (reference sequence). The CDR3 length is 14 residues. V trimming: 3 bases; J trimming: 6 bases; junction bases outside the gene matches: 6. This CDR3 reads CASSQGLAGSEQYF. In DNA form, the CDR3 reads TGTGCCAGCAGCCAGGGACTAGCCGGATCCGAGCAGTACTTC.

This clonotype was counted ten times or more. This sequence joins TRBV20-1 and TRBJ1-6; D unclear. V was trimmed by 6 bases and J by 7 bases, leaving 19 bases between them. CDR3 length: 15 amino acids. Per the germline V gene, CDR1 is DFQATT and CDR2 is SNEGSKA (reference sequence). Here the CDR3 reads CSAPTMVVQNSPLHF. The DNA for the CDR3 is TGCAGTGCCCCCACGATGGTCGTACAGAATTCACCCCTCCACTTT.

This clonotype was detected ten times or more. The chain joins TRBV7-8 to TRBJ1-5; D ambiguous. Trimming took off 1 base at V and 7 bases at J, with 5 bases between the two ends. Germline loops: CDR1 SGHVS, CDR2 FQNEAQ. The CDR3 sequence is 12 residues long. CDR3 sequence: CASSLGSQPQHF. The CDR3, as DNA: TGTGCCAGCAGCTTAGGTAGCCAGCCCCAGCATTTT.

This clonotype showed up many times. The CDR3 region is CSARQGNTEAFF. The DNA of the CDR3 is TGCAGTGCTAGGCAGGGGAACACTGAAGCTTTCTTT. The rearrangement uses TRBV20-1 and TRBJ1-1, with D perhaps matching TRBD1 (5 bases). Trimming removed 3 bases at V and 1 base at J, with 6 bases between. The V gene's germline CDR1 is DFQATT and CDR2 SNEGSKA (reference sequence). The CDR3 contains 12 residues.

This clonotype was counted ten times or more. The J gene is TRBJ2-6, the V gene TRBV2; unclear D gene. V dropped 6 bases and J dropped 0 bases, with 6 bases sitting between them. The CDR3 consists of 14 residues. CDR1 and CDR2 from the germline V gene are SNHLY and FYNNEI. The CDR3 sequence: CASRQSSGANVLTF. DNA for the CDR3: TGTGCCAGCAGGCAGAGCTCTGGGGCCAACGTCCTGACTTTC.

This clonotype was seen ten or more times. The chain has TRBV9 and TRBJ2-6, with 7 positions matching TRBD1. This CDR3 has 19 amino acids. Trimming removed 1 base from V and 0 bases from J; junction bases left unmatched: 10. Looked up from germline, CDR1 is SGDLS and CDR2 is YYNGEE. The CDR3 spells CASSVSAGQAYSGANVLTF. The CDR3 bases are TGTGCCAGCAGCGTAAGCGCAGGACAGGCATACTCTGGGGCCAACGTCCTGACTTTC.

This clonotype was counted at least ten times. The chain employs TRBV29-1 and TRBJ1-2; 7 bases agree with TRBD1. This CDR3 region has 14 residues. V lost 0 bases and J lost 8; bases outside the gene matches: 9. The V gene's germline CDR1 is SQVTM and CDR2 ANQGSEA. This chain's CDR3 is CSVEDLEGAGGYTF. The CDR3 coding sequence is TGCAGCGTTGAAGATCTGGAGGGGGCGGGAGGCTACACCTTC.

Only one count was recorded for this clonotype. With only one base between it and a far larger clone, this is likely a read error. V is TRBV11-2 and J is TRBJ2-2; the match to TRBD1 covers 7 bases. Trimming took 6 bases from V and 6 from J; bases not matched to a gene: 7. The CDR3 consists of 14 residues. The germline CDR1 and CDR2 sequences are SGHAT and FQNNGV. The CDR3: CASRYTGDAGELFF. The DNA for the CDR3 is TGTGCCAGCAGATATACAGGGGACGCCGGGGAGCTGTTTTTT.

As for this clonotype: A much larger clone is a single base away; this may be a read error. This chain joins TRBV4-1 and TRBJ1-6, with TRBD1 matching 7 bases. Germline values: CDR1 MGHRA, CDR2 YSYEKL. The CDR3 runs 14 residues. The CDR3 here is CASSPLTGYFRASF. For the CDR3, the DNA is TGCGCCAGCAGCCCCTTGACAGGGTATTTCCGAGCTTCCTTT.

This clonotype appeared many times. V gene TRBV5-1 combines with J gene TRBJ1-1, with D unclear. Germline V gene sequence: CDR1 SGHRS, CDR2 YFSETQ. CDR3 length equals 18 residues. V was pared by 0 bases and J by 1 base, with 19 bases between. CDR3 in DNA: TGCGCCAGCAGCTTGGAGTCTTTTATAGCGGGCAAGAACACTGAAGCTTTCTTT. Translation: CASSLESFIAGKNTEAFF.

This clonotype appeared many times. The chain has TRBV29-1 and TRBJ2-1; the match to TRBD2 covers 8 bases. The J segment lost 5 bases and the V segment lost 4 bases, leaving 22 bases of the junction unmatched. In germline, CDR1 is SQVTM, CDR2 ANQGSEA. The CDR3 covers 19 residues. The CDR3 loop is CSVAWDFNRIRGGHNEQFF. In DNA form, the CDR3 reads TGCAGCGTTGCCTGGGACTTTAACCGAATACGGGGGGGGCACAATGAGCAGTTCTTC.

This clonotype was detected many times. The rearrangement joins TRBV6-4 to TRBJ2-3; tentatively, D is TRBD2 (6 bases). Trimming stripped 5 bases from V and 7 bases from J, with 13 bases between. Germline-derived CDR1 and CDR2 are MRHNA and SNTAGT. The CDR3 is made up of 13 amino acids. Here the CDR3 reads CASSSSASNTQYF. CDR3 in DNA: TGTGCCAGCAGTTCTAGCGCCTCGAATACGCAGTATTTT.

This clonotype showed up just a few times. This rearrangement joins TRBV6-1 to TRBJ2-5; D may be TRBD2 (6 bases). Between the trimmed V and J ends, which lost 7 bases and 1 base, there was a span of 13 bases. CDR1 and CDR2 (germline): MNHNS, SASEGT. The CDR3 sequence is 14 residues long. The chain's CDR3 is CASTDGGSQETQYF. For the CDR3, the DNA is TGTGCCAGCACAGATGGGGGGAGCCAAGAGACCCAGTACTTC.

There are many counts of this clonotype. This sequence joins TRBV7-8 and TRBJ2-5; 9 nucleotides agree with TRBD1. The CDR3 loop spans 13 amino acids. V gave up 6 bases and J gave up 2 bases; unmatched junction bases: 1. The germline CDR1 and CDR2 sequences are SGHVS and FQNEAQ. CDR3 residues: CASRDRGQETQYF. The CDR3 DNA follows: TGTGCCAGCAGAGACAGGGGGCAAGAGACCCAGTACTTC.

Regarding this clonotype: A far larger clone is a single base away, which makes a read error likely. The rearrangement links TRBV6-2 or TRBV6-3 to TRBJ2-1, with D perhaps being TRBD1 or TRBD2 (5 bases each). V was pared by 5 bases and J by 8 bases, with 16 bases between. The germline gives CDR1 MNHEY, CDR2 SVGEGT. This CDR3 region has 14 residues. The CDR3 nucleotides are TGTGCCAGCAGTGAGGAGGACACTTGGGATGAGCAGTTCTTC. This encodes CASSEEDTWDEQFF.

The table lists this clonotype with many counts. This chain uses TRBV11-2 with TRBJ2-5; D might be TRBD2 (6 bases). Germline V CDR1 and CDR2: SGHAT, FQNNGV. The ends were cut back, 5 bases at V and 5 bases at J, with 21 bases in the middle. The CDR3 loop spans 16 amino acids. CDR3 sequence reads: CASSPRGGRLMETQYF. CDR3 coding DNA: TGTGCCAGCAGCCCTCGGGGAGGTCGGTTGATGGAGACCCAGTACTTC.

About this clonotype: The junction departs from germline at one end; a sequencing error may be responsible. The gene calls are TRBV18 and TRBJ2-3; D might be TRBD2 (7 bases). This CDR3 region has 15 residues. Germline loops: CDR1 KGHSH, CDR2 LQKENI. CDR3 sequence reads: CAGSAVAGAGDTQYF. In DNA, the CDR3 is TGTGCCGGCTCAGCCGTCGCGGGGGCAGGCGATACGCAGTATTTT.

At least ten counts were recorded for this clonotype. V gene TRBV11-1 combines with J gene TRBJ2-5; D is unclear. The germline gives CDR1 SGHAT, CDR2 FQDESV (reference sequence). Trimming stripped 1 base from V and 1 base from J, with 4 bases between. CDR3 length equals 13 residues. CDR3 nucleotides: TGTGCCAGCAGCTTAGGCCGCCAAGAGACCCAGTACTTC. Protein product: CASSLGRQETQYF.

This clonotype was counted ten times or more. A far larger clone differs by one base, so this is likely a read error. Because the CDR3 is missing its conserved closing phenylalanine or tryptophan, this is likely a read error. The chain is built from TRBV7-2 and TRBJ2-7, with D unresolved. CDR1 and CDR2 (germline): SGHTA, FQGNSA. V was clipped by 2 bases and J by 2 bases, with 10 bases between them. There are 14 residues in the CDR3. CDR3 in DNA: TGTGCCAGCAGCTTAACGGACGGCGCCTACGAGCAGTACTTA. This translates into CASSLTDGAYEQYL.

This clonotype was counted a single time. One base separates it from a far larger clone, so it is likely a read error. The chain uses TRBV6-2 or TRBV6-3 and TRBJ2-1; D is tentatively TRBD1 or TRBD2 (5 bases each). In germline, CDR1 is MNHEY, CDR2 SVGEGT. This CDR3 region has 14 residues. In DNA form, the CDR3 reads TGTGCCTGCAGTGAGGAGGACACTTGGAATGAGCAGTTCTTC. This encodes CACSEEDTWNEQFF.

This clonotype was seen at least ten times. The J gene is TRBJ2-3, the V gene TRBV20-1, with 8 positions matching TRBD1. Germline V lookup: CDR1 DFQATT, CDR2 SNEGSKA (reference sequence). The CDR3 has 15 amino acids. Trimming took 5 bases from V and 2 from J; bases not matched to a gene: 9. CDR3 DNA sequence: TGCAGTGCTCCTGGCCAGGGGGCTTTCACAGATACGCAGTATTTT. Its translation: CSAPGQGAFTDTQYF.

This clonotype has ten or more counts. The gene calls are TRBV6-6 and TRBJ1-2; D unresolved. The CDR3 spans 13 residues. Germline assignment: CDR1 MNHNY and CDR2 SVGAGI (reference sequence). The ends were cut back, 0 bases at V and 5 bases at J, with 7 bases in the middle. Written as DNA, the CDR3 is TGTGCCAGCAGTTACTCGAGGGAGTATGGCTACACCTTC. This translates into CASSYSREYGYTF.

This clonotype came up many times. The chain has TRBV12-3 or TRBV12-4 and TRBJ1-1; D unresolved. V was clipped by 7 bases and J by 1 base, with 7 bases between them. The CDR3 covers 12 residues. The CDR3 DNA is TGTGCCAGCACGAAGACGAACACTGAAGCTTTCTTT. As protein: CASTKTNTEAFF.

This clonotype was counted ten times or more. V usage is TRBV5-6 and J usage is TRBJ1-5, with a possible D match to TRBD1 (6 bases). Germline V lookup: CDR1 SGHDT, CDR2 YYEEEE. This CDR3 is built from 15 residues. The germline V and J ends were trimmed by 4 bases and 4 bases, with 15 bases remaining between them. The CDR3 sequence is CASSLRGAMNQPQHF. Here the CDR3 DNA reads TGTGCCAGCAGCCTCCGGGGGGCGATGAATCAGCCCCAGCATTTT.

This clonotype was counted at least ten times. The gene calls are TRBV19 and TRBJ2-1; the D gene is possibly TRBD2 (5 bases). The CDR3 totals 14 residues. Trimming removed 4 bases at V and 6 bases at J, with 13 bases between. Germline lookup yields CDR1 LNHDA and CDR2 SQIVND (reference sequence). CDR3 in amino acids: CASSTGKFGNEQFF. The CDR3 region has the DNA TGTGCCAGTAGTACGGGGAAGTTTGGCAATGAGCAGTTCTTC. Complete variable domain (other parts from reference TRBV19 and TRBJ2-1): DGGITQSPKYLFRKEGQNVTLSCEQNLNHDAMYWYRQDPGQGLRLIYYSQIVNDFQKGDIAEGYSVSREKKESFPLTVTSAQKNPTAFYLCASSTGKFGNEQFFGPGTRLTVL.

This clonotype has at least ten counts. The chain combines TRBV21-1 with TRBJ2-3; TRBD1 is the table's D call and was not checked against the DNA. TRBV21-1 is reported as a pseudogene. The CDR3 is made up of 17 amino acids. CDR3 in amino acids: CASSRGGTRERTDTQYF. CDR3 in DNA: TGTGCCAGCAGCAGGGGGGGGACGAGGGAGCGCACAGATACGCAGTATTTT.

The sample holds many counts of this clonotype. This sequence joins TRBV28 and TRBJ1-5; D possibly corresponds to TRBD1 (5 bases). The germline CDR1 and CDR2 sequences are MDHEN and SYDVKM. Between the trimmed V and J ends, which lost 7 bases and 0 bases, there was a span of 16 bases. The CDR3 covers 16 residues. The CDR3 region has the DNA TGTGCCAGCACCCCCATTGGGGGACTTAGCAATCAGCCCCAGCATTTT. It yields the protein CASTPIGGLSNQPQHF.

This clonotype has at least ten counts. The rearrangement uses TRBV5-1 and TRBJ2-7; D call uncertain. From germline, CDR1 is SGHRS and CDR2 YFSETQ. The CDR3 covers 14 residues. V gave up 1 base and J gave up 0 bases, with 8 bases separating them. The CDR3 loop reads CASSLMPASYEQYF. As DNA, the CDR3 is TGCGCCAGCAGCTTGATGCCCGCCTCCTACGAGCAGTACTTC.